The rows below give T cell receptor beta chains drawn from one sample of a study of CXCR3-negative and CXCR3-positive naive CD8 T cells. Using the 5' RACE reads, TCRdb records one entry per CDR3 protein without DNA. Its table lists about 43,000 distinct CDR3 sequences. Sequencing was carried out using memory CD8+ T cells from blood. Source of these receptors: a human donor in good health. Some clones in this sample may be carry-over from other donors' samples. Each CDR3 is given with its conserved first and last residue.

v_gene	j_gene	CDR3aa
TRBV20-1	TRBJ2-1	CSRDRISSSYNEQFF
TRBV18	TRBJ2-7	CASSPPQGLEQYF
TRBV11-2	TRBJ2-4	CASSSEGDRAGIQYF
TRBV12-3/TRBV12-4	TRBJ2-1	CASSLVLAGIEHEQFF
TRBV12-3/TRBV12-4	TRBJ2-5	CASSLRQGARVGETQYF
TRBV10-1	TRBJ2-7	CASSPKGLLYEQYF
TRBV5-1	TRBJ2-3	CASSLGPGLAELPGDTQYF
TRBV25-1	TRBJ1-2	CASSVDRGAGYTF
TRBV10-2	TRBJ2-7	CASGGHLSYEQYF
TRBV12-3/TRBV12-4	TRBJ2-5	CASSLARGTVQETQYF
TRBV28	TRBJ2-1	CASSSPPSAGAGNEQFF
TRBV7-2	TRBJ2-7	CASSSDRVLSYEQYF
TRBV7-2	TRBJ1-2	CASSFPPGLPYGYTF
TRBV7-6	TRBJ2-1	CASSLGANEQFF
TRBV7-3	TRBJ2-7	CASSLMGPPGIREQYF
TRBV29-1	TRBJ2-1	CSVRGGSYNEQFF
TRBV7-8	TRBJ1-1	CASSHYPGTDSTEAFF
TRBV7-9	TRBJ2-2	CASSPTQPGTGELFF
TRBV4-3	TRBJ1-1	CASSQDGDLNTEAFF
TRBV7-9	TRBJ1-4	CASSLDGDRGNEKLFF
TRBV4-3	TRBJ2-7	CASSQDSGQGWEQYF
TRBV28	TRBJ2-1	CASSPSGQGEQFF
TRBV28	TRBJ2-1	CASSFRAGPSYNEQFF
TRBV4-2	TRBJ2-1	CASSQDRGLAMQFF
TRBV7-2	TRBJ2-3	CASSENVGGSTDTQYF
TRBV2	TRBJ1-5	CASTDPDSHSNQPQHF
TRBV28	TRBJ1-5	CASSLGVPGYNQPQHF
TRBV6-2/TRBV6-3	TRBJ2-3	CASSYRETDTQYF
TRBV21-1	TRBJ2-7	CASKVEGQGAYEQYF
TRBV7-8	TRBJ1-4	CASSSTHPGQAELGRTNEKLFF
TRBV6-4	TRBJ2-1	CASSDSGTSNEQFF
TRBV15	TRBJ2-7	CATSIGGASSYEQYF
TRBV7-2	TRBJ1-5	CASLQTFYDQPQHF
TRBV20-1	TRBJ2-1	CSARTERGELNEQFF
TRBV6-2/TRBV6-3	TRBJ2-7	CASSYSLLVGDYEQYF
TRBV20-1	TRBJ2-1	CSARDLTGHPNEQFF
TRBV6-2/TRBV6-3	TRBJ2-3	CASSYTGGVTDTQYF